The 20 T cell receptor beta chains below come from one sample, sequenced in a study of T cell responses to AZD1222 COVID-19 vaccine. The protocol was immunoSEQ multiplex PCR, while the TCRdb copy is restricted to in-frame clones and leaves out a portion. The profile covers 100,000 to 150,000 clones, with 89% appearing a single time and approximately 6.8% taken by the ten largest. The source was peripheral blood, collected on day 0 of AZD1222 vaccination. The receptors were gathered from an adult in good health.

The chain carries TRBV6-5 and TRBJ1-5; D is undetermined. The length of the CDR3 is 13 residues. Deletions cut 3 bases from V and 4 bases from J, with 7 bases between. Germline values: CDR1 MNHEY, CDR2 SVGAGI. CDR3 sequence (DNA): TGTGCCAGCAGTTATCGCCGAAATCAGCCCCAGCATTTT. Translated: CASSYRRNQPQHF.

The rearrangement joins TRBV5-6 to TRBJ1-5; D not certain. Trimming took 2 bases from V and 0 from J, leaving 9 bases between them. The CDR3 sequence is 15 residues long. Per germline, CDR1 SGHDT and CDR2 YYEEEE. CDR3 sequence: CASSFFWDSNQPQHF. The DNA for the CDR3 is TGTGCCAGCAGCTTTTTTTGGGATAGCAATCAGCCCCAGCATTTT.

J is TRBJ1-3 and V is TRBV4-2; D ambiguous. Germline values: CDR1 LGHNA, CDR2 YNFKEQ. Trimming pared 0 bases from V and 10 bases from J, leaving 13 bases between. This CDR3 is 14 amino acids long. As DNA, the CDR3 is TGTGCCAGCAGCCAAGAGGGTTTCGGCGGAACCATATATTTT. It yields the protein CASSQEGFGGTIYF.

The chain combines TRBV5-3 with TRBJ1-5; D is unclear. TRBV5-3 is designated an ORF whose function remains uncertain. This CDR3 has 11 amino acids. The germline V and J ends were trimmed by 0 bases and 6 bases, with 1 base remaining between them. The CDR3 spells CARSLVQPQHF. Written as DNA, the CDR3 is TGTGCCAGAAGCTTGGTTCAGCCCCAGCATTTT.

The J gene is TRBJ1-6, the V gene TRBV6-1; D unresolved. Trimming cost V 0 bases and J 7 bases, with 10 bases left between them. Germline V gene sequence: CDR1 MNHNS, CDR2 SASEGT. This CDR3 comprises 15 residues. The chain's CDR3 is CASSEAGGRNSPLHF. The CDR3, as DNA: TGTGCCAGCAGTGAAGCAGGAGGGCGCAATTCACCCCTCCACTTT.

The rearrangement uses TRBV6-6 and TRBJ1-2; 7 bases agree with TRBD1. The germline V gene has CDR1 MNHNY and CDR2 SVGAGI (reference sequence). CDR3 length: 15 amino acids. The junction had 12 bases not matched to a gene; V was cut back by 7 bases and J by 4 bases. The CDR3 DNA follows: TGTGCCAGCACAGGGGGGGAGACAGAATTCTATGGCTACACCTTC. It yields the protein CASTGGETEFYGYTF.

Remarks on this clone: A junction end diverges from the germline sequence, so it may reflect a read error. This chain links TRBV5-6 with TRBJ2-7; D may be TRBD1 or TRBD2 (5 bases each). Germline CDR1 and CDR2: SGHDT and YYEEEE. CDR3 length: 11 residues. CDR3 loop: CASSYGTAQHF. CDR3 in DNA: TGTGCCAGCAGCTACGGGACGGCCCAGCACTTC.

The chain is built from TRBV5-1 and TRBJ1-2, with D maybe TRBD1 (5 bases). The CDR3 length is 14 residues. CDR1 is SGHRS and CDR2 is YFSETQ in the germline V gene. V was trimmed by 2 bases and J by 6 bases, leaving 14 bases between them. The CDR3 loop reads CASSFTRQGDGYTF. DNA for the CDR3: TGCGCCAGCAGCTTTACTCGGCAGGGTGATGGCTACACCTTC.

The genes are TRBV11-2 and TRBJ1-2; D not certain. V lost 2 bases, J lost 8 bases, and 9 bases lay in between. This CDR3 contains 12 residues. Germline CDR1 SGHAT, CDR2 FQNNGV. CDR3 coding DNA: TGTGCCAGCAGCTTAAACTTTCGAGGCTACACCTTC. As protein: CASSLNFRGYTF.

This chain connects TRBV3-1 (or the pseudogene TRBV3-2) to TRBJ2-5; 7 nucleotides match TRBD2. The germline gives CDR1 LGHDT, CDR2 YNNKEL (reference sequence). There are 14 residues in the CDR3. The V and J ends lost 5 bases and 3 bases, in that order; junction bases with no gene match: 6. CDR3 sequence reads: CASSYLADEETQYF. The CDR3 nucleotides read TGTGCCAGCAGCTATCTAGCGGATGAAGAGACCCAGTACTTC.

The chain joins TRBV19 to TRBJ1-6; no clear D gene. The V end was cut by 5 bases, the J end by 6 bases, with 8 bases between. CDR3 length equals 13 residues. Germline CDR1 is LNHDA and CDR2 is SQIVND (reference sequence). This CDR3 reads CASSPEINSPLHF. In nucleotides, the CDR3 is TGTGCCAGTAGTCCCGAGATTAATTCACCCCTCCACTTT.

The genes are TRBV6-2 or TRBV6-3 and TRBJ1-5; no firm D call. CDR1 and CDR2 (germline): MNHEY, SVGEGT. There are 12 residues in the CDR3. V lost 4 bases and J 5 bases, leaving 6 bases between the germline ends. CDR3 DNA: TGTGCCAGCAGTTTGAAGTATCAGCCCCAGCATTTT. This sequence encodes CASSLKYQPQHF.

The rearrangement links TRBV6-5 to TRBJ2-7, with TRBD1 matching 7 bases. This CDR3 spans 14 amino acids. Germline CDR1 and CDR2: MNHEY and SVGAGI. V dropped 7 bases and J dropped 6; count of bases not matched to a gene: 12. CDR3 coding DNA: TGTGCCAGCACCCAGACAGGGCTGATGTTCGAGCAGTACTTC. Translated, it gives CASTQTGLMFEQYF.

This chain links TRBV5-1 with TRBJ1-1; TRBD1 aligns across 8 bases. The CDR3 loop spans 14 amino acids. Germline V gene lookup returns CDR1 SGHRS and CDR2 YFSETQ. The ends lost 2 bases at V and 1 base at J; junction bases unmatched: 1. The DNA for the CDR3 is TGCGCCAGCAGCTTCAGGGGGCAGAACACTGAAGCTTTCTTT. The encoded protein is CASSFRGQNTEAFF.

This clone was counted a few times. The chain links TRBV2 to TRBJ1-5; TRBD1 aligns across 9 bases. The germline CDR1 and CDR2 sequences are SNHLY and FYNNEI. The CDR3 sequence is 14 residues long. The junction had 5 bases not matched to a gene; V was cut back by 6 bases and J by 5 bases. CDR3 sequence reads: CASRVTGGDQPQHF. CDR3 DNA sequence: TGTGCCAGCAGAGTGACAGGGGGGGATCAGCCCCAGCATTTT.

A remark on this clone: Different DNA sequences within this sample yield the same CDR3. J is TRBJ2-5 and V is TRBV5-1, with unresolved D. CDR3 length: 13 amino acids. CDR1 and CDR2 from the germline V gene are SGHRS and YFSETQ. The V end lost 0 bases, the J end lost 1 base, and 4 bases lay between the germline ends. CDR3 amino acids: CASSLGVQETQYF. CDR3 nucleotides: TGCGCCAGCAGCTTGGGGGTCCAAGAGACCCAGTACTTC.

The chain couples TRBV18 to TRBJ1-6; D gene unclear. CDR1 KGHSH and CDR2 LQKENI come from the germline V gene. V lost 1 base to trimming and J lost 9 bases, with 4 bases between them. This CDR3 comprises 12 residues. This chain's CDR3 is CASSPRGSPLHF. The CDR3 region has the DNA TGTGCCAGCTCACCACGGGGTTCACCCCTCCACTTT.

The V and J genes are TRBV24-1 and TRBJ2-5; TRBD2 matches 13 bases. The germline V gene encodes CDR1 KGHDR and CDR2 SFDVKD. This CDR3 comprises 18 residues. Trimming took 5 bases from V and 5 from J; bases not matched to a gene: 13. The CDR3 region has the DNA TGTGCCACCAGTGGGTCACTCACTAGCGGGGGGGCCGGGGAGACCCAGTACTTC. This sequence encodes CATSGSLTSGGAGETQYF.

This clone was detected only once. The V and J genes are TRBV7-6 and TRBJ1-2; D not certain. CDR1 is SGHVS, CDR2 FNYEAQ, per germline. V was cut by 0 bases and J by 5 bases, with 1 base left in between. The CDR3 extends over 11 amino acids. CDR3 protein: CASSLAYGYTF. The CDR3, as DNA: TGTGCCAGCAGCTTAGCGTATGGCTACACCTTC.

This chain joins TRBV4-3 and TRBJ2-2; D unclear. V was pared by 5 bases and J by 8 bases, with 15 bases between. Germline assignment: CDR1 LGHNA and CDR2 YSLEER. The length of the CDR3 is 14 residues. The CDR3 region is CASSSSILGGELFF. CDR3 nucleotide sequence: TGCGCCAGCAGCTCCTCCATACTTGGAGGGGAGCTGTTTTTT.